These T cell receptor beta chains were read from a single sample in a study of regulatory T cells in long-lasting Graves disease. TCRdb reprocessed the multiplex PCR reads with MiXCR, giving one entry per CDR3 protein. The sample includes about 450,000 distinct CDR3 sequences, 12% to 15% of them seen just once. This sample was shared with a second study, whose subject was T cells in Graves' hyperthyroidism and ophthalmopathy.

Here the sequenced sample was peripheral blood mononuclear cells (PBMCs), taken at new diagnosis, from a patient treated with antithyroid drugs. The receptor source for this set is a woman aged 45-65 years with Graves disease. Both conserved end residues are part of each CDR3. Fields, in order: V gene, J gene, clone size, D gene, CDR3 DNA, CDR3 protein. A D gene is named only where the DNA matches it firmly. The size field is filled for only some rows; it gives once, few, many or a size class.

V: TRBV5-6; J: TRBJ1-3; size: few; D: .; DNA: TGTGCCAGCAGCTTGACGTGGGAAAACACCATATATTTT; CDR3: CASSLTWENTIYF
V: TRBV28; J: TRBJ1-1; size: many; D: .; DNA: TGTGCCAGCAGGGGTTGGGGGGCAGAGAACACTGAAGCTTTCTTT; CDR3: CASRGWGAENTEAFF
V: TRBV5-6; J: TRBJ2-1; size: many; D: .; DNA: TGTGCCAGCAGCTTACAAGGCCCCGGGTCCTACAATGAGCAGTTCTTC; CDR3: CASSLQGPGSYNEQFF
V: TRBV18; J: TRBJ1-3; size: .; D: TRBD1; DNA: TGTGCCAGCTCACCAATTCAGGGGGCGTCATCGGGAAACACCATATATTTT; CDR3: CASSPIQGASSGNTIYF
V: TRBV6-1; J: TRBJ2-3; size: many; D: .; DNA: TGTGCCAGCAGTATCTACAGGGCGCAAAGAGCAGATACGCAGTATTTT; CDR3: CASSIYRAQRADTQYF
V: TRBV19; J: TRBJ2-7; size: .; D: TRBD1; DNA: TGTGCCAGTAAAGCCGGGACAGGGGGGTACGAGCAGTACTTC; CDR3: CASKAGTGGYEQYF
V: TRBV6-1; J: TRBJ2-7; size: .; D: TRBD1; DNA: TGTGCCAGCACCGAACAGGGGGCGGGGTACGAGCAGTACTTC; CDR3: CASTEQGAGYEQYF
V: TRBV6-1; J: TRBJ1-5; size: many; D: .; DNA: TGTGCCAGCAGACACAGCAATCAGCCCCAGCATTTT; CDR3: CASRHSNQPQHF
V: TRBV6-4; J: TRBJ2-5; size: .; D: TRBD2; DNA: TGTGCCACCATCGTCGCTAGCGGGAGATGGGAGACCCAGTACTTC; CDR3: CATIVASGRWETQYF
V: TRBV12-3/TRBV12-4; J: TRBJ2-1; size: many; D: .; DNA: TGTGCCAGCAGGATAGACAGCTTCTCCTACAATGAGCAGTTCTTC; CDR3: CASRIDSFSYNEQFF
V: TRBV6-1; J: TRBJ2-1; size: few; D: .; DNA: TGTGCCAGCAGCAAGCGGTCTTACAATGAGCAGTTCTTC; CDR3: CASSKRSYNEQFF
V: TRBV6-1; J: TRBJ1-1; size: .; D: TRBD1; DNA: TGTGCCAGCCACCCGGGAGCCACAGGGGGCGTCGGAGAAGCTTTCTTT; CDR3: CASHPGATGGVGEAFF
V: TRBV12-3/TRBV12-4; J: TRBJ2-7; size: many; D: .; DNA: TGTGCCAGCAGCCAAAATACCTACGAGCAGTACTTC; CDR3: CASSQNTYEQYF
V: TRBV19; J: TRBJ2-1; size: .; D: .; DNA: TGTGCCAGTAGTATACGCCACAATGAGCAGTTCTTC; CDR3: CASSIRHNEQFF
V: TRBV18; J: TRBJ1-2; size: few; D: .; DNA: TGTGCCAGCTCCGCGACGGCGGTGGATGGCTACACCTTC; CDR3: CASSATAVDGYTF
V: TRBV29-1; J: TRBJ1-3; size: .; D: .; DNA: TGCAGCGTTGCCGGGGGGGGCAATCCTGGAAACACCATATATTTT; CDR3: CSVAGGGNPGNTIYF
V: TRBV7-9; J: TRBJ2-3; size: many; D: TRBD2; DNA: TGTGCCAGCAGCCCTATACTAGCGGGAGGCCCGGGGTCAAGCACAGATACGCAGTATTTT; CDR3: CASSPILAGGPGSSTDTQYF
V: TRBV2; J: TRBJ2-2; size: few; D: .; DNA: TGTGCCAGCAGTGCGGCGGGGCCCAACACCGGGGAGCTGTTTTTT; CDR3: CASSAAGPNTGELFF
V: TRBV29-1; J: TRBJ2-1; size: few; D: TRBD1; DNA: TGCAGCGTGAGGACAGGGGTCCGTACGTACAATGAGCAGTTCTTC; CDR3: CSVRTGVRTYNEQFF
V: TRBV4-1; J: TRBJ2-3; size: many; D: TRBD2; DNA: TGCGCCAGCAGCCAGGTAGCGGGAGAGATGGATACGCAGTATTTT; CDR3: CASSQVAGEMDTQYF
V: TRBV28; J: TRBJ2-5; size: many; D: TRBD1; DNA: TGTGCCAGCAGTTTTTCTAGGACAGGGCAACAAGAGACCCAGTACTTC; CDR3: CASSFSRTGQQETQYF
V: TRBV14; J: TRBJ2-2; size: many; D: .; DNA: TGTGCCAGCAGCCAAGTCCCAGGGGCTAACACCGGGGAGCTGTTTTTT; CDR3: CASSQVPGANTGELFF
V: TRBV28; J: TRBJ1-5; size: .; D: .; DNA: TGTGCCAGCAGTTTTAGTGCTGGCCCCCGTCCCCATTTT; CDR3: CASSFSAGPRPHF
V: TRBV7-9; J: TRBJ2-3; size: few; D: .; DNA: TGTGCCAGCAGCTTGGGTGGTTACAGGGTCACAGATACGCAGTATTTT; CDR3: CASSLGGYRVTDTQYF
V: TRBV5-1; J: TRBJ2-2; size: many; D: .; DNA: TGCGCCAGCAGCTTGGAGGAGCGGGCCACCGGGGAGCTGTTTTTT; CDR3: CASSLEERATGELFF
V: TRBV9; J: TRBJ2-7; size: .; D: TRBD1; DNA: TGTGCCAGCAGCCTCGGACAGGGTTCGCTTGAGCAGTACTTC; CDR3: CASSLGQGSLEQYF
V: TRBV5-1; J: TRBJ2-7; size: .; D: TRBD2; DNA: TGCGCCAGCAGCTGGGCAGCGGGAGGGCCCTACGAGCAGTACTTC; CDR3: CASSWAAGGPYEQYF
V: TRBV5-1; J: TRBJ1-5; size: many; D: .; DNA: TGTGCCAGCAGTCCCGGACAGCCCAATCAGCCCCAGCATTTT; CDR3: CASSPGQPNQPQHF
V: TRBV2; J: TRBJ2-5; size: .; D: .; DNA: TGTGCCAGCAGGGCAGGATACGAAGAGACCCAGTACTTC; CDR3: CASRAGYEETQYF
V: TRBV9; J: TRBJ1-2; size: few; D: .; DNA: TGTGCCAGCAGCGTAGCTGCGACAGCCTTTAACTATGGCTACACCTTC; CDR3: CASSVAATAFNYGYTF
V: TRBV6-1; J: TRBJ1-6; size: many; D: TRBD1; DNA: TGTGCCAGCAGCCGGGACAGGGGCTATAATTCACCCCTCCACTTT; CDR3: CASSRDRGYNSPLHF
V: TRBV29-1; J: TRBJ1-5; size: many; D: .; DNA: TGCAGCGTTGGTTTAGGGGGACCCAATCAGCCCCAGCATTTT; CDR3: CSVGLGGPNQPQHF
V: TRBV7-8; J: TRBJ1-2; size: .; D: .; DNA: TGTGCCAGCAGCAACACTGGTGGCTACACCTTC; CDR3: CASSNTGGYTF
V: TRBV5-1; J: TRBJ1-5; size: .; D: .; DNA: TGCGCCAGCAGCTTGGAGGGCGGGCCCCCGGGCCCCCAGCATTTT; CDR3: CASSLEGGPPGPQHF
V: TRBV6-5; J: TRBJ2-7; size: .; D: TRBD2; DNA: TGTGCCAGCAGTTACGCGGGAGACGGCTACGAGCAGTACTTC; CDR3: CASSYAGDGYEQYF
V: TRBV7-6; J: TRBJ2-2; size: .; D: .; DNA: TGTGCCAGCAGCTTAGTGGGAAGCGTGGGAGACGGGGAGCTGTTTTTT; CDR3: CASSLVGSVGDGELFF
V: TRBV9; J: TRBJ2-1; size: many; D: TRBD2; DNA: TGTGCCAGCAGCGAAGTGTCGTCTAGCGGGAGTCATGAGCAGTTCTTC; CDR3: CASSEVSSSGSHEQFF
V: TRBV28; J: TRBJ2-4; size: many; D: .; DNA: TGTGCCAGTCAGTCGGGTGGCAAAAACATTCAGTACTTC; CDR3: CASQSGGKNIQYF
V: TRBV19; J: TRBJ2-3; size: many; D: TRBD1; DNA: TGTGCCAGTACTCCGACAGGGTTCGGTGCAGATACGCAGTATTTT; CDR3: CASTPTGFGADTQYF
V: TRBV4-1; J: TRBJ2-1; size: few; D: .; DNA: TGCGCCAGCAGCCAAGTTCTATCCGTGGGCAATGAGCAGTTCTTC; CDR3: CASSQVLSVGNEQFF
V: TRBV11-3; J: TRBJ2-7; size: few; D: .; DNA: TGTGCCAGCAGCTTAGGGGGGTTCTACGAGCAGTACTTC; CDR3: CASSLGGFYEQYF
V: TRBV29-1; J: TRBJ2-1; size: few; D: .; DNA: TGCAGCGTTGAAGATCCCCTAGGCGGGCCCAACAATGAGCAGTTCTTC; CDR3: CSVEDPLGGPNNEQFF
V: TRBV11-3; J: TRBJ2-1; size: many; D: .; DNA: TGTGCCAGCAGCTTAGATCGGGTGGGCAGCTCCTACAATGAGCAGTTCTTC; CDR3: CASSLDRVGSSYNEQFF
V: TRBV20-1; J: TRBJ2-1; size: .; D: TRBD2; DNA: TGCAGTGCAGCACTAGGTCTAGCGGGAGTTAATGAGCAGTTCTTC; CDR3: CSAALGLAGVNEQFF
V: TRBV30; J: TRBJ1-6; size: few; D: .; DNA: TGTGCCTGGAAACCCGGAACCTATAATTCACCCCTCCACTTT; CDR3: CAWKPGTYNSPLHF
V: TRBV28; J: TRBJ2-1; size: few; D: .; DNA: TGTGCCACAGGACCAGCGGAGTTCAATGAGCAGTTCTTC; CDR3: CATGPAEFNEQFF
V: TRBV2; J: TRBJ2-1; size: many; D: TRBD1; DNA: TGTGCCAGCAGCAGACTGGGGACAGGGGAGAATGAGCAGTTCTTC; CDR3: CASSRLGTGENEQFF
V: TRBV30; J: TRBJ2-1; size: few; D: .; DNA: TGTGCCTGGATGGACTATGAGCAGTTCTTC; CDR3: CAWMDYEQFF
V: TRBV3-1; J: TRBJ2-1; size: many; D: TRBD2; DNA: TGTGCCAGCGCCCATAGGGGCGGGGGACCCACGGGGCAGTTCTTC; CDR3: CASAHRGGGPTGQFF
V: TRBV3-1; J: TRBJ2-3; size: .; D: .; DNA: TGTGCCAGCAGCCAAGGTCTACCGGCTATCGGGGGCACAGATACGCAGTATTTT; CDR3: CASSQGLPAIGGTDTQYF
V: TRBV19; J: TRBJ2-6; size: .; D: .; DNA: TGTGCCAGTTTAAGGTCTGGGGCCAACGTCCTGACTTTC; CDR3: CASLRSGANVLTF
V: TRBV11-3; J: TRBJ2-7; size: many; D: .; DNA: TGTGCCAGCAGCGCCCCGGGACAAGTCTACGAGCAGTACTTC; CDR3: CASSAPGQVYEQYF
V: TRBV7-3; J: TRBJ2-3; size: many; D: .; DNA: TGTGCCAGCAGCTTAATTGGCGGAAGCACAGATACGCAGTATTTT; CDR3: CASSLIGGSTDTQYF
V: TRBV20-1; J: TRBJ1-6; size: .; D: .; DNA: TGCAGTGTCTCGAAGAGGGATTCACCCCTCCACTTT; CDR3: CSVSKRDSPLHF
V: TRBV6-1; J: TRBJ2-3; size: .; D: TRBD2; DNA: TGTGCCAGCAATAACATAGCGGGAGTTGGAGATACGCAGTATTTT; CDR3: CASNNIAGVGDTQYF
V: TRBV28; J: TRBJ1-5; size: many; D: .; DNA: TGTGCCAGCAGTTCATCGGAAGGAGCTTATAGCAATCAGCCCCAGCATTTT; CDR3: CASSSSEGAYSNQPQHF
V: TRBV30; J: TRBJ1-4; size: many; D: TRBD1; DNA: TGTGCCTGGAACTCCGGACAGGCCACTAATGAAAAACTGTTTTTT; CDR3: CAWNSGQATNEKLFF
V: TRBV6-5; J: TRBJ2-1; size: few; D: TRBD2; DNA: TGTGCCAGCAGTTACTCTCCCGGACTAGCGGGGCGGTATGAGCAGTTCTTC; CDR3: CASSYSPGLAGRYEQFF
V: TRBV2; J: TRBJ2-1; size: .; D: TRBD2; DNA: TGTGCCGGATCTAGCGGGGACCGCCGCGGGGCTATTCCCTACAATGAGCAGTTCTTC; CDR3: CAGSSGDRRGAIPYNEQFF
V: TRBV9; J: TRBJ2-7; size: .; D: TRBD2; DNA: TGTGCCAGCAGCGTGGGAGGGAGTGACTACGAGCAGTACTTC; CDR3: CASSVGGSDYEQYF